Reported below is one TCR beta chain. Germline V gene sequence: CDR1 MDHEN, CDR2 SYDVKM. V was pared by 6 bases and J by 1 base, with 12 bases between. CDR3 length: 14 residues. This entry belongs to a study of blood T cell repertoires in COVID-19. Whole-study context: Nucleic acid was either cDNA or gDNA, and it came from T cells, B-cell-depleted T cells, or PBMCs.

This table comes from immunoSEQ multiplex PCR, and its TCRdb copy is limited to in-frame clones, with some not included. Here the sample spans 300,000 to 400,000 clones, approximately 92% being singletons. The chain links TRBV28 to TRBJ1-2; D is undetermined. Sequencing was done on a sample of PBMCs or T cells enriched from blood (not recorded which). This sequence was found in a man younger than 35 who had recovered from COVID-19. CDR3 DNA sequence: TGTGCCAGCAGCCGCGCCGGGTTTAACTATGGCTACACCTTC. Its protein product is CASSRAGFNYGYTF.